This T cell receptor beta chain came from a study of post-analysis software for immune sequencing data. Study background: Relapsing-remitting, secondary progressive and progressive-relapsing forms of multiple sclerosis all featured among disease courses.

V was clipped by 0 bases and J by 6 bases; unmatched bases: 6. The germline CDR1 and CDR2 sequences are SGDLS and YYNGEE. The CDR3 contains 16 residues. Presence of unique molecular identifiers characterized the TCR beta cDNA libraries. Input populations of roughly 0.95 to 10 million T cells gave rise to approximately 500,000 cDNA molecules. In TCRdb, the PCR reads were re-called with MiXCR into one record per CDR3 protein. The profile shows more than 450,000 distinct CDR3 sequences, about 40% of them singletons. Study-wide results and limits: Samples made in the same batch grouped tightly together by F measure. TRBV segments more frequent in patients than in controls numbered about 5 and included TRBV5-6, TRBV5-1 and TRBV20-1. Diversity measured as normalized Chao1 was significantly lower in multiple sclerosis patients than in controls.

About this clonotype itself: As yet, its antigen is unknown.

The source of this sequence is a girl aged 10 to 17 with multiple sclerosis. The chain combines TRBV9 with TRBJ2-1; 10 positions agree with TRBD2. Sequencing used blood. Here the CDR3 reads CASSVGIAGGPNEQFF. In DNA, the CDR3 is TGTGCCAGCAGCGTAGGAATAGCGGGGGGACCCAATGAGCAGTTCTTC.